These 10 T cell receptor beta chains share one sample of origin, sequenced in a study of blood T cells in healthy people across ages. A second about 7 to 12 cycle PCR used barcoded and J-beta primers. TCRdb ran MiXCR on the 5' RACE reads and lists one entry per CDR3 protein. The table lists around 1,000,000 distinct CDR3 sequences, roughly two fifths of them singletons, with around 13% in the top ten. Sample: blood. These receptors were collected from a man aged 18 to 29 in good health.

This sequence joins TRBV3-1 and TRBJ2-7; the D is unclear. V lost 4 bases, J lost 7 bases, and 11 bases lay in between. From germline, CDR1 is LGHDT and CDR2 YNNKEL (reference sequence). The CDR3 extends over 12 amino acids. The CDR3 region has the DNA TGTGCCAGCAGCCCACTTATCGGGGAGCAGTACTTC. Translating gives CASSPLIGEQYF.

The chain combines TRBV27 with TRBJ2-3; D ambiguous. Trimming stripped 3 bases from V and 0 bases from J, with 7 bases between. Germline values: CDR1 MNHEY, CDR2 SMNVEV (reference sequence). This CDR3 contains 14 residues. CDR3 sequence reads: CASSLMVSTDTQYF. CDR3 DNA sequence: TGTGCCAGCAGTTTGATGGTTAGCACAGATACGCAGTATTTT.

The CDR3 is CSGEHREESGYTF. CDR3 nucleotides: TGCAGCGGGGAGCACAGGGAAGAGAGTGGCTACACCTTC. This chain connects TRBV29-1 to TRBJ1-2; D possibly corresponds to TRBD1 (6 bases). In germline, CDR1 is SQVTM, CDR2 ANQGSEA. The CDR3 loop spans 13 amino acids. The ends were cut back, 7 bases at V and 7 bases at J, with 19 bases in the middle.

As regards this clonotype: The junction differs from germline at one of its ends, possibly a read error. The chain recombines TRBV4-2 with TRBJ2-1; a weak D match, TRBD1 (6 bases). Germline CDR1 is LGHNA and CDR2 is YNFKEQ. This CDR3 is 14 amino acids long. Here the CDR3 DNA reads TGTGCCAGTAGCCTAGGACAGAATCAAGAGACCCAGTTCTTC. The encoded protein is CASSLGQNQETQFF.

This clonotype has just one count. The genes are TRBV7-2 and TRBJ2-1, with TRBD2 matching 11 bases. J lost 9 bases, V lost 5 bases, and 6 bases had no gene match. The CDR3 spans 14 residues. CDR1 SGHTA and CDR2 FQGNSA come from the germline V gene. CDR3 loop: CASSPTSGGIEQFF. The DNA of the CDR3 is TGTGCCAGCAGCCCTACTAGCGGGGGTATTGAGCAGTTCTTC.

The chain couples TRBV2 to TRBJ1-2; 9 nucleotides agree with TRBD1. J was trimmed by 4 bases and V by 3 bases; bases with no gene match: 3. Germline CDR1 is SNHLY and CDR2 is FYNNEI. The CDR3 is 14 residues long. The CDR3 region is CASSDGQGRYGYTF. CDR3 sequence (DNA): TGTGCCAGCAGTGATGGACAGGGGCGCTATGGCTACACCTTC.

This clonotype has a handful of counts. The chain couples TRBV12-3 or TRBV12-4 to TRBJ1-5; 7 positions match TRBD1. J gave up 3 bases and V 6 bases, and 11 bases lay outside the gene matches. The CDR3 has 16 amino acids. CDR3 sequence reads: CASSPRTGTVNQPQHF. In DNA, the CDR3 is TGTGCCAGCAGCCCCCGGACAGGTACCGTCAATCAGCCCCAGCATTTT.

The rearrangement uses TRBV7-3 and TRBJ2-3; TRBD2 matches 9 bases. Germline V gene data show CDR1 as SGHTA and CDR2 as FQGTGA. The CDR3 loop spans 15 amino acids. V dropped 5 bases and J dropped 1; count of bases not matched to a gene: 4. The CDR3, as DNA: TGTGCCAGCAGCCCTAGCGGGGTCGGCACAGATACGCAGTATTTT. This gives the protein CASSPSGVGTDTQYF. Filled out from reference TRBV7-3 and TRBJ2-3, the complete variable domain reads GAGVSQTPSNKVTEKGKYVELRCDPISGHTALYWYRQSLGQGPEFLIYFQGTGAADDSGLPNDRFFAVRPEGSVSTLKIQRTERGDSAVYLCASSPSGVGTDTQYFGPGTRLTVL.

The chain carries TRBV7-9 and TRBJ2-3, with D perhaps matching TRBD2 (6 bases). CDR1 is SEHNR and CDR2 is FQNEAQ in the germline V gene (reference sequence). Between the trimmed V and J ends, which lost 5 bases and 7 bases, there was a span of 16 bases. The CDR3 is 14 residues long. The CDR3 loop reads CASSPGGLVNTQYF. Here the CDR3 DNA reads TGTGCCAGCAGCCCTGGGGGACTCGTCAATACGCAGTATTTT.

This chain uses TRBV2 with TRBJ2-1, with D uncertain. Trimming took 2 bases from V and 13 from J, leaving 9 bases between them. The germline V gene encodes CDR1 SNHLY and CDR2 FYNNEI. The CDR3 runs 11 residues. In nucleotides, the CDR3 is TGTGCCAGCAGTGAACGAGAGACCCAGTTCTTC. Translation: CASSERETQFF.